These 29 T cell receptor beta chains came from one sample sequenced in a study of OX40 agonist ivuxolimab in advanced cancers. Only in-frame clones appear in the TCRdb table, and some are missing; sequencing was by immunoSEQ multiplex PCR. The table records about 64,000 clones, roughly 85% of them present only once. The sample here was CD4+ or CD8+ T cells sorted from blood, taken in a trial of the OX40 agonist ivuxolimab. The source is an adult with an advanced solid tumor such as melanoma, head and neck, liver or kidney cancer.

The rearrangement uses TRBV7-9 and TRBJ1-2, with D unresolved. The CDR3 runs 14 residues. In germline, CDR1 is SEHNR, CDR2 FQNEAQ (reference sequence). V lost 5 bases and J lost 4, with 14 bases in between. The CDR3 sequence is CASSPSGSPYGYTF. For the CDR3, the DNA is TGTGCCAGCAGCCCTTCGGGGAGTCCCTATGGCTACACCTTC.

The chain combines TRBV27 with TRBJ2-3; TRBD2 matches 11 bases. This CDR3 has 19 amino acids. V lost 5 bases, J lost 0 bases, and 13 bases stayed unmatched. Germline assignment: CDR1 MNHEY and CDR2 SMNVEV (reference sequence). The CDR3 bases are TGTGCCAGCAGTCCGGGTCTAGCGGGAGGTTGGGCTAGCACAGATACGCAGTATTTT. This gives the protein CASSPGLAGGWASTDTQYF.

The chain carries TRBV27 and TRBJ2-2, with 14 bases fitting TRBD2. Trimming at V came to 6 bases and at J to 2 bases, leaving 14 bases not matched to a gene. The CDR3 has 20 residues. Germline lookup yields CDR1 MNHEY and CDR2 SMNVEV (reference sequence). The DNA of the CDR3 is TGTGCCAGCAGCCGAACCCGAGGGACTAGCGGGGGCCCTAACACCGGGGAGCTGTTTTTT. It specifies CASSRTRGTSGGPNTGELFF.

CDR3 sequence (DNA): TGTGCCAGCAGCCTTGGGAAGGGGGCAAGACTAGTAACAGATACGCAGTATTTT. Translation gives CASSLGKGARLVTDTQYF. The chain employs TRBV5-4 and TRBJ2-3; TRBD1 is a possible D gene (7 bases). Germline assignment: CDR1 SGHNT and CDR2 YYREEE (reference sequence). This CDR3 comprises 18 residues. The V gene lost 4 bases and the J gene lost 3 bases, with 24 bases spanning the gap.

V and J are TRBV10-3 and TRBJ1-1; TRBD1 agrees at 8 bases. CDR3 size: 14 residues. The junction had 8 bases not matched to a gene; V was cut back by 10 bases and J by 1 base. Germline V gene sequence: CDR1 ENHRY, CDR2 SYGVKD. CDR3 sequence reads: CATRQGQGNTEAFF. The CDR3 DNA reads TGTGCCACCCGACAGGGGCAAGGGAACACTGAAGCTTTCTTT.

The genes are TRBV27 and TRBJ1-2; a weak D match, TRBD1 (5 bases). The V end lost 2 bases, the J end lost 4 bases, and 11 bases lay between the germline ends. From germline, CDR1 is MNHEY and CDR2 SMNVEV (reference sequence). The CDR3 spans 14 residues. CDR3 in amino acids: CASSLRGTAYGYTF. In DNA form, the CDR3 reads TGTGCCAGCAGTTTACGGGGCACCGCCTATGGCTACACCTTC.

The rearrangement uses TRBV7-9 and TRBJ2-1, with TRBD1 matching 9 bases. This CDR3 has 13 amino acids. V trimming: 1 base; J trimming: 11 bases; junction bases outside the gene matches: 3. Germline CDR1 SEHNR, CDR2 FQNEAQ (reference sequence). The DNA of the CDR3 is TGTGCCAGCAGCTTAGGGGGACAGGGTAAGCAGTTCTTC. This encodes CASSLGGQGKQFF.

This chain joins TRBV19 and TRBJ2-1; TRBD1 matches at 8 bases. V gave up 7 bases and J gave up 3 bases; unmatched junction bases: 8. The CDR3 totals 15 residues. CDR1 is LNHDA, CDR2 SQIVND, per germline (reference sequence). The CDR3 DNA follows: TGTGCCAGTACCGATCGACAGGGGAACTACAATGAGCAGTTCTTC. As protein: CASTDRQGNYNEQFF.

This clone was observed a handful of times. The rearrangement links TRBV28 to TRBJ2-7; either TRBD1 or TRBD2 may fit D (5 bases each). CDR3 length equals 15 residues. Germline V lookup: CDR1 MDHEN, CDR2 SYDVKM. With 8 bases removed from V and 2 bases from J, the gap between germline ends came to 19 bases. CDR3 sequence: CASGGGGIRTYEQYF. The CDR3 DNA reads as TGTGCCAGCGGTGGTGGGGGAATAAGGACCTACGAGCAGTACTTC.

This chain connects TRBV19 to TRBJ1-6, with 12 bases lining up with TRBD1. Germline CDR1 LNHDA, CDR2 SQIVND (reference sequence). Unmatched junction bases numbered 7, after V lost 4 bases and J lost 9 bases. CDR3 size: 16 residues. CDR3 sequence: CASSRIPGQGASPLHF. In DNA, the CDR3 is TGTGCCAGTAGTAGAATACCGGGACAGGGGGCTTCACCCCTCCACTTT. The full variable domain, rest sourced from reference TRBV19 and TRBJ1-6, is DGGITQSPKYLFRKEGQNVTLSCEQNLNHDAMYWYRQDPGQGLRLIYYSQIVNDFQKGDIAEGYSVSREKKESFPLTVTSAQKNPTAFYLCASSRIPGQGASPLHFGNGTRLTVT.

The rearrangement uses TRBV5-8 and TRBJ2-1; no reliable D call. The CDR3 is 15 residues long. Germline values: CDR1 SGHTS, CDR2 YDEGEE. The V and J ends lost 0 bases and 4 bases respectively, with 11 bases between them. Here the CDR3 DNA reads TGTGCCAGCAGCTTGGAGGTGAGACTGTACAATGAGCAGTTCTTC. This encodes CASSLEVRLYNEQFF.

The rearrangement joins TRBV5-6 to TRBJ2-2, with 7 bases fitting TRBD1. In germline, CDR1 is SGHDT, CDR2 YYEEEE. V was clipped by 2 bases and J by 0 bases; unmatched bases: 4. The CDR3 has 16 residues. The chain's CDR3 is CASSLRTGSNTGELFF. CDR3 nucleotide sequence: TGTGCCAGCAGCTTAAGGACAGGCTCGAACACCGGGGAGCTGTTTTTT.

The V gene is TRBV5-1, the J gene TRBJ2-5, with 7 nucleotides matching TRBD1. V dropped 0 bases and J dropped 2; count of bases not matched to a gene: 4. Germline assignment: CDR1 SGHRS and CDR2 YFSETQ. The CDR3 has 15 amino acids. CDR3 sequence reads: CASSLADRVQETQYF. For the CDR3, the DNA is TGCGCCAGCAGCTTGGCCGACAGGGTACAAGAGACCCAGTACTTC. Full variable domain (rest looked up from reference TRBV5-1 and TRBJ2-5): KAGVTQTPRYLIKTRGQQVTLSCSPISGHRSVSWYQQTPGQGLQFLFEYFSETQRNKGNFPGRFSGRQFSNSRSEMNVSTLELGDSALYLCASSLADRVQETQYFGPGTRLLVL.

This clone was found a few times. The chain is built from TRBV9 and TRBJ1-1; D remains ambiguous. The CDR3 sequence is 14 residues long. In germline, CDR1 is SGDLS, CDR2 YYNGEE. V was clipped by 0 bases and J by 1 base, with 7 bases between them. CDR3 coding DNA: TGTGCCAGCAGCGTAGGAGGAACGAACACTGAAGCTTTCTTT. This codes for CASSVGGTNTEAFF.

A remark on this clone: Other DNA sequences of this sample code for an identical CDR3. The J gene is TRBJ1-4, the V gene TRBV11-3; 9 nucleotides match TRBD1. The CDR3 runs 18 residues. The ends lost 5 bases at V and 8 bases at J; junction bases unmatched: 18. Germline values: CDR1 SGHNT, CDR2 YENEEA. CDR3 sequence reads: CASSPIRTKGQGGEKLFF. CDR3 DNA sequence: TGTGCCAGCAGCCCAATTCGGACAAAGGGACAGGGAGGAGAAAAACTGTTTTTT.

This clone was counted a few times. V and J are TRBV5-1 and TRBJ2-3; 8 bases fit TRBD2. The CDR3 has 14 amino acids. Looked up from germline, CDR1 is SGHRS and CDR2 is YFSETQ. The V segment lost 0 bases and the J segment 6 bases; nucleotides outside the gene matches: 3. The CDR3 DNA reads TGCGCCAGCAGCTTGGTAGCGGGAACTGATACGCAGTATTTT. This encodes CASSLVAGTDTQYF.

This chain connects TRBV6-6 to TRBJ2-7; D is tentatively TRBD1 or TRBD2 (5 bases each). The CDR3 totals 15 residues. V gave up 6 bases and J gave up 2 bases, with 17 bases separating them. Germline V gene data show CDR1 as MNHNY and CDR2 as SVGAGI (reference sequence). DNA of the CDR3: TGTGCCAGCAGGGATACAGGTACCGGGGCCTACGAGCAGTACTTC. This codes for CASRDTGTGAYEQYF.

The chain combines TRBV4-1 with TRBJ1-4, with D perhaps matching TRBD1 (5 bases). Germline-derived CDR1 and CDR2 are MGHRA and YSYEKL. There are 16 residues in the CDR3. Trimming stripped 4 bases from V and 8 bases from J, with 20 bases between. The chain's CDR3 is CASSRPPGPGQEKLFF. The CDR3 coding sequence is TGCGCCAGCAGCCGACCACCGGGGCCTGGCCAGGAAAAACTGTTTTTT.

The genes are TRBV2 and TRBJ2-3, with D unresolved. The germline V gene encodes CDR1 SNHLY and CDR2 FYNNEI. The CDR3 extends over 12 amino acids. V dropped 5 bases and J dropped 4 bases, with 7 bases sitting between them. This CDR3 reads CASSPGPDTQYF. DNA of the CDR3: TGTGCCAGCAGTCCCGGACCAGATACGCAGTATTTT.

This chain links TRBV10-3 with TRBJ1-2; the match to TRBD1 covers 7 bases. Losses at the gene ends were 11 bases for V and 2 bases for J; bases not matched to a gene: 8. The germline V gene has CDR1 ENHRY and CDR2 SYGVKD. CDR3 length equals 13 residues. CDR3 coding DNA: TGTGCCTCAGGGGGTGGGGAGAACTATGGCTACACCTTC. It codes for CASGGGENYGYTF.

V is TRBV10-3 and J is TRBJ2-5, with 9 bases matching TRBD1. J was trimmed by 5 bases and V by 2 bases; bases with no gene match: 3. The CDR3 runs to 14 residues. From germline, CDR1 is ENHRY and CDR2 SYGVKD. CDR3 in DNA: TGTGCCATCAGTGAGACAGGGGGCAGGGAGACCCAGTACTTC. It codes for CAISETGGRETQYF.

This chain links TRBV23-1 with TRBJ2-3; D may be TRBD1 or TRBD2 (5 bases each). TRBV23-1 is placed among ORFs of uncertain function. Trimming shortened V by 0 bases and J by 4 bases, and 20 bases separated the two germline ends. The CDR3 runs 18 residues. The CDR3 sequence is CASSQSLFGGVAADTQYF. For the CDR3, the DNA is TGCGCCAGCAGTCAATCCCTATTTGGGGGAGTTGCCGCAGATACGCAGTATTTT.

V and J are TRBV15 and TRBJ1-2; D uncertain. The V and J ends lost 0 bases and 0 bases respectively, with 8 bases between them. The CDR3 has 15 residues. The germline V gene has CDR1 LNHNV and CDR2 YYDKDF (reference sequence). CDR3 sequence: CATSRDYTSNYGYTF. The CDR3 nucleotides are TGTGCCACCAGCAGAGATTACACTTCTAACTATGGCTACACCTTC. The full variable domain, with the rest looked up from reference TRBV15 and TRBJ1-2, is DAMVIQNPRYQVTQFGKPVTLSCSQTLNHNVMYWYQQKSSQAPKLLFHYYDKDFNNEADTPDNFQSRRPNTSFCFLDIRSPGLGDTAMYLCATSRDYTSNYGYTFGSGTRLTVV.

V gene TRBV6-5 combines with J gene TRBJ2-7; tentatively, D is TRBD1 or TRBD2 (5 bases each). Trimming shortened V by 5 bases and J by 6 bases, and 20 bases separated the two germline ends. Germline-derived CDR1 and CDR2 are MNHEY and SVGAGI. There are 15 residues in the CDR3. CDR3: CASSLSVGTPREQYF. In DNA form, the CDR3 reads TGTGCCAGCAGTCTCAGCGTCGGGACCCCACGCGAGCAGTACTTC.

V is TRBV10-1 and J is TRBJ1-4; the D is unclear. The CDR3 length is 13 residues. Germline-derived CDR1 and CDR2 are WNHNN and SYGVQD (reference sequence). V was clipped by 3 bases and J by 5 bases, with 7 bases between them. CDR3 nucleotides: TGCGCCAGCAGTGAAAGGGAGAATGAAAAACTGTTTTTT. This codes for CASSERENEKLFF.

V gene TRBV11-2 combines with J gene TRBJ1-1; D is undetermined. Between the trimmed V and J ends, which lost 0 bases and 3 bases, there was a span of 5 bases. The CDR3 consists of 13 residues. The germline V gene encodes CDR1 SGHAT and CDR2 FQNNGV. This chain's CDR3 is CASSLERDTEAFF. The CDR3 DNA sequence: TGTGCCAGCAGCTTAGAGAGGGACACTGAAGCTTTCTTT. Full variable domain (rest looked up from reference TRBV11-2 and TRBJ1-1): EAGVAQSPRYKIIEKRQSVAFWCNPISGHATLYWYQQILGQGPKLLIQFQNNGVVDDSQLPKDRFSAERLKGVDSTLKIQPAKLEDSAVYLCASSLERDTEAFFGQGTRLTVV.

The chain carries TRBV5-1 and TRBJ2-2; weak D call: TRBD1 (5 bases). Germline V gives CDR1 SGHRS, CDR2 YFSETQ. This CDR3 has 16 amino acids. The V end was cut by 4 bases, the J end by 1 base, with 14 bases between. The CDR3 DNA is TGCGCCAGCAGCCTGGGGCCAGGGTGGAACACCGGGGAGCTGTTTTTT. As protein: CASSLGPGWNTGELFF.

This clone was seen just once. This chain uses TRBV23-1 with TRBJ1-4; D gene uncertain. TRBV23-1 belongs to the ORF category, with a function that is uncertain. V was shortened by 0 bases and J by 7 bases, with 15 bases between the two germline ends. The CDR3 has 16 residues. CDR3 nucleotides: TGCGCCAGCAGTCAATCAGCGCATCGGCGGTCTGAAAAACTGTTTTTT. This gives the protein CASSQSAHRRSEKLFF.

This chain links TRBV7-9 with TRBJ1-1; D ambiguous. This CDR3 has 15 amino acids. Trimming took off 5 bases at V and 1 base at J, with 14 bases between the two ends. From germline, CDR1 is SEHNR and CDR2 FQNEAQ (reference sequence). The CDR3 sequence is CASSPPWGSNTEAFF. The CDR3 DNA reads as TGTGCCAGCAGCCCCCCTTGGGGATCGAACACTGAAGCTTTCTTT.